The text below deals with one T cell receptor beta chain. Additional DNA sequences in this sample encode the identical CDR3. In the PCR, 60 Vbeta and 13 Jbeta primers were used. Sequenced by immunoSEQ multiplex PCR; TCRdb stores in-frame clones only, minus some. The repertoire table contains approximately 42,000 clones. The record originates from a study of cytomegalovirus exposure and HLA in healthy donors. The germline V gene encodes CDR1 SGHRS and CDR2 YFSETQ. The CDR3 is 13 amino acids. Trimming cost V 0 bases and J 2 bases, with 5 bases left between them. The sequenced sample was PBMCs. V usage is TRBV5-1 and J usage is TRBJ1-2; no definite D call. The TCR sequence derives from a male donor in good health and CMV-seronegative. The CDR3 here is CASSLAANYGYTF. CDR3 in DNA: TGCGCCAGCAGCTTGGCCGCGAACTATGGCTACACCTTC.